The 16 T cell receptor beta chains below come from one sample, sequenced in a study of blood T cell repertoires in COVID-19. Sequencing used immunoSEQ multiplex PCR; TCRdb keeps in-frame clones, though not all of them. The data contain about 150,000 clones, about four fifths of them seen just once; the ten biggest clones take up about 29%. Sequencing was done on a sample of peripheral blood. Source of these receptors: a woman between 55 and 75 years old with acute or convalescent COVID-19.

The chain links TRBV6-4 to TRBJ2-7; D unresolved. V lost 2 bases to trimming and J lost 0 bases, with 8 bases between them. The CDR3 contains 14 residues. Germline V gives CDR1 MRHNA, CDR2 SNTAGT. CDR3 residues: CASSDKKSSYEQYF. Written as DNA, the CDR3 is TGTGCCAGCAGTGACAAGAAGAGCTCCTACGAGCAGTACTTC.

The genes are TRBV11-2 and TRBJ1-2, with 7 bases aligning to TRBD1. Germline CDR1 and CDR2: SGHAT and FQNNGV. The CDR3 extends over 14 amino acids. V trimming: 6 bases; J trimming: 7 bases; junction bases outside the gene matches: 11. The CDR3 DNA reads TGTGCCAGCAGTCCCCTCGCCAGGGGGATTGGCTACACCTTC. It specifies CASSPLARGIGYTF.

This chain uses TRBV27 with TRBJ1-5; 9 positions agree with TRBD1. This CDR3 has 16 residues. CDR1 is MNHEY and CDR2 is SMNVEV in the germline V gene (reference sequence). The ends lost 6 bases at V and 4 bases at J; junction bases unmatched: 10. The CDR3 region has the DNA TGTGCCAGCAGCCTATCCGACAGGGGGGGGAATCAGCCCCAGCATTTT. This gives the protein CASSLSDRGGNQPQHF.

The chain is built from TRBV11-3 and TRBJ2-1; TRBD2 aligns across 11 bases. Unmatched junction bases numbered 4, after V lost 4 bases and J lost 5 bases. The CDR3 sequence is 15 residues long. Germline values: CDR1 SGHNT, CDR2 YENEEA. CDR3 region: CASSSRSGGDNEQFF. The CDR3, as DNA: TGTGCCAGCAGCTCACGTAGCGGGGGGGACAATGAGCAGTTCTTC.

The chain couples TRBV10-2 to TRBJ2-3; TRBD2 aligns across 8 bases. The CDR3 has 16 residues. CDR1 is WSHSY, CDR2 SAAADI, per germline. With V trimmed by 3 bases and J by 5 bases, 10 bases remained unmatched. DNA of the CDR3: TGCGCCAGCAGTGAAGAGCGGGGGTTGGTTGGAGATACGCAGTATTTT. This translates into CASSEERGLVGDTQYF.

The V call is TRBV5-1, the J call TRBJ2-1, with TRBD2 identical over 10 bases. Germline loops: CDR1 SGHRS, CDR2 YFSETQ. CDR3 length: 15 residues. The V gene end was trimmed by 3 bases and the J gene end by 4 bases; junction bases not matched to a gene: 4. CDR3 amino acids: CASSSSGGQYNEQFF. CDR3 DNA sequence: TGCGCCAGCAGCTCTAGCGGGGGCCAGTACAATGAGCAGTTCTTC.

Regarding this clone: A read error is likely, as this CDR3 ends without the conserved phenylalanine or tryptophan. The DNA is omitted, as the CDR3 cannot be located on it reliably, and the CDR3 follows TCRdb's listing. The V and J genes are TRBV18 and TRBJ2-7; the table's D call, TRBD2, has no DNA check behind it. Germline CDR1 is KGHSH and CDR2 is LQKENI. Both ends counted, the CDR3 spans 10 residues. The CDR3 loop reads CASSPHEGAN.

This chain joins TRBV6-5 and TRBJ2-7, with D maybe TRBD2 (6 bases). Germline V gene lookup returns CDR1 MNHEY and CDR2 SVGAGI. The CDR3 length is 13 residues. V was clipped by 1 base and J by 6 bases, with 10 bases between them. CDR3: CASSYLGGAEQYV. The CDR3 DNA reads TGTGCCAGCAGTTACTTGGGGGGTGCCGAGCAGTACGTC.

The chain uses TRBV30 and TRBJ2-7; D is possibly TRBD2 (5 bases). CDR3 length: 11 amino acids. V dropped 8 bases and J dropped 9 bases, with 17 bases sitting between them. Germline lookup yields CDR1 GTSNPN and CDR2 SVGIG (reference sequence). CDR3: CAGGMRRWQYV. Here the CDR3 DNA reads TGTGCCGGAGGTATGAGAAGGTGGCAGTACGTC.

The gene calls are TRBV5-1 and TRBJ1-2; 7 bases fit TRBD1. Germline values: CDR1 SGHRS, CDR2 YFSETQ. V shed 1 base, J shed 4 bases, and the junction held 4 bases outside the gene matches. This CDR3 comprises 14 residues. The CDR3 protein is CASSLTGVGYGYTF. The DNA for the CDR3 is TGCGCCAGCAGCTTGACAGGGGTAGGCTATGGCTACACCTTC. Supplemented by reference TRBV5-1 and TRBJ1-2, the full variable domain reads KAGVTQTPRYLIKTRGQQVTLSCSPISGHRSVSWYQQTPGQGLQFLFEYFSETQRNKGNFPGRFSGRQFSNSRSEMNVSTLELGDSALYLCASSLTGVGYGYTFGSGTRLTVV.

V usage is TRBV6-5 and J usage is TRBJ1-1; 7 bases line up with TRBD1. J was trimmed by 1 base and V by 2 bases; bases with no gene match: 1. The germline gives CDR1 MNHEY, CDR2 SVGAGI. The CDR3 is 14 amino acids. This CDR3 reads CASSYGTANTEAFF. Written as DNA, the CDR3 is TGTGCCAGCAGTTACGGGACAGCGAACACTGAAGCTTTCTTT.

This clone appeared once. V usage is TRBV2 and J usage is TRBJ1-5; 7 bases fit TRBD1. The length of the CDR3 is 16 residues. CDR1 and CDR2 from the germline V gene are SNHLY and FYNNEI. Trimming took 6 bases from V and 1 from J; bases not matched to a gene: 9. This chain's CDR3 is CASRAHRGESNQPQHF. The CDR3 nucleotides are TGTGCCAGCAGGGCTCACAGGGGCGAAAGCAATCAGCCCCAGCATTTT.

The sample holds one count of this clone. Within the sample, other DNA sequences also encode this same CDR3. V gene TRBV10-3 combines with J gene TRBJ1-2, with D possibly TRBD1 on 5 matching bases. The CDR3 spans 14 residues. The germline V gene has CDR1 ENHRY and CDR2 SYGVKD. The V and J ends lost 3 bases and 2 bases respectively, with 10 bases between them. The CDR3 nucleotides are TGTGCCATCAGTGACCCTCCAGGGAACTATGGCTACACCTTC. It encodes CAISDPPGNYGYTF.

This chain uses TRBV28 with TRBJ1-1, with D perhaps matching TRBD1 (5 bases). Trimming shortened V by 3 bases and J by 6 bases, and 26 bases separated the two germline ends. The germline V gene encodes CDR1 MDHEN and CDR2 SYDVKM. The CDR3 is 18 amino acids. The CDR3 bases are TGTGCCAGCAGTTTTTTATCGACCGCGTCAGGGTCCTTCTCTGAAGCTTTCTTT. Protein product: CASSFLSTASGSFSEAFF.

This chain connects TRBV3-1 (or the pseudogene TRBV3-2) to TRBJ2-3; D is possibly TRBD2 (6 bases). Trimming pared 1 base from V and 4 bases from J, leaving 9 bases between. CDR3 length: 14 amino acids. Germline V lookup: CDR1 LGHDT, CDR2 YNNKEL (reference sequence). The CDR3 loop is CASSQAAGADTQYF. The DNA of the CDR3 is TGTGCCAGCAGCCAAGCAGCGGGCGCAGATACGCAGTATTTT.

This clone was detected once. This chain's CDR3 is CASSLVPGLNTEAFF. The CDR3 DNA reads as TGTGCCAGCAGCTTAGTTCCAGGGTTGAACACTGAAGCTTTCTTT. This chain joins TRBV11-3 and TRBJ1-1; a possible D gene is TRBD1 (5 bases). Germline loops: CDR1 SGHNT, CDR2 YENEEA. This CDR3 contains 15 residues. Trimming removed 1 base from V and 0 bases from J, with 9 bases in between.